The text below deals with one T cell receptor beta chain. The antigen is undetermined. V lost 6 bases to trimming and J lost 0 bases; unmatched junction nucleotides: 5. The CDR3 extends over 14 amino acids. Germline CDR1 and CDR2: MNHNS and SASEGT. The record originates from a study of type 1 and type 2 diabetes patients. Findings and caveats of the study: Type 2 diabetes patients had few highly-expanded CD4+ clones, median one.

PCR was run on genomic DNA. Amplification of the beta chain CDR3 used 30 forward and 13 reverse multiplex primers. TCRdb redid the calling of the multiplex PCR reads with MiXCR, one entry per CDR3 protein. Among 280,000 or so distinct CDR3 sequences, around 47% were seen once, and the ten largest hold about 13%. The receptor was isolated from a man younger than 35 with type 2 diabetes. The sample consisted of peripheral blood mononuclear cells (PBMCs). The chain is built from TRBV6-1 and TRBJ2-7, with 7 positions matching TRBD1. CDR3: CASRIGTASYEQYF. The CDR3 region has the DNA TGTGCCAGCAGGATAGGGACAGCCTCCTACGAGCAGTACTTC.